These T cell receptor beta chains were read from a single sample in a study of cytomegalovirus exposure and HLA in healthy donors. The assay was immunoSEQ multiplex PCR, and TCRdb's table has in-frame clones only and misses some. Of 150,000 to 200,000 clones listed, around 80% were seen once; the top ten hold 0.95% to 1.5%. The sequencing input was PBMCs. The receptors here all came from a girl aged 2 to 9 in good health and CMV-seropositive. Both conserved end residues are part of each CDR3. The order of the fields is J gene, clone size, V gene, D gene, CDR3 DNA, CDR3 protein. D genes are given only for firm matches. Where a row states a size, it is once, few, many or the class of an expanded clone; other rows omit it.

J gene: TRBJ1-2; clone size: NA; V gene: TRBV27; D gene: TRBD1; CDR3 DNA: TGTGCCAGCAGTCGGGGACAGGGGGATGGCTACACCTTC; CDR3 protein: CASSRGQGDGYTF
J gene: TRBJ1-5; clone size: few; V gene: TRBV10-1; D gene: NA; CDR3 DNA: TGCGCCAGCAGTGAGACAGGGCCGAATCAGCCCCAGCATTTT; CDR3 protein: CASSETGPNQPQHF
J gene: TRBJ1-2; clone size: NA; V gene: TRBV5-1; D gene: NA; CDR3 DNA: TGCGCCAGCAGTCCCGGGACATCTAACTATGGCTACACCTTC; CDR3 protein: CASSPGTSNYGYTF
J gene: TRBJ1-1; clone size: few; V gene: TRBV4-1; D gene: NA; CDR3 DNA: TGCGCCAGCAGCTTTCAGGGTACGAACACTGAAGCTTTCTTT; CDR3 protein: CASSFQGTNTEAFF
J gene: TRBJ1-4; clone size: NA; V gene: TRBV6-5; D gene: TRBD1; CDR3 DNA: TGTGCCAGCAGTCAGACAGGGGGCGATGAAAAACTGTTTTTT; CDR3 protein: CASSQTGGDEKLFF
J gene: TRBJ2-5; clone size: once; V gene: TRBV27; D gene: NA; CDR3 DNA: TGTGCCAGCAGTTCGGTAGCGGCGTCCCTTAAAGAGACCCAGTACTTC; CDR3 protein: CASSSVAASLKETQYF
J gene: TRBJ1-4; clone size: NA; V gene: TRBV13; D gene: NA; CDR3 DNA: TGTGCCAGCAGCCCGGGACTGCGGGGCGGAAAACTGTTTTTT; CDR3 protein: CASSPGLRGGKLFF
J gene: TRBJ2-7; clone size: once; V gene: TRBV4-1; D gene: TRBD2; CDR3 DNA: TGCGCCAGCAGCCAAGCTTCCCACTTACTAGCGGGAGGAAGAGCCAACGAGCAGTACTTC; CDR3 protein: CASSQASHLLAGGRANEQYF
J gene: TRBJ2-7; clone size: once; V gene: TRBV4-1; D gene: TRBD1; CDR3 DNA: TGCGCCAGCAGCTCACAGGGGGCAGGCTCCTACGAGCAGTACTTC; CDR3 protein: CASSSQGAGSYEQYF
J gene: TRBJ2-3; clone size: NA; V gene: TRBV9; D gene: TRBD2; CDR3 DNA: TGTGCCAGCAGCGTAGGGGGTTGGGGACTAGCGGGAATCACAGATACGCAGTATTTT; CDR3 protein: CASSVGGWGLAGITDTQYF
J gene: TRBJ2-2; clone size: NA; V gene: TRBV5-6; D gene: TRBD1; CDR3 DNA: TGTGCCAGCAGGTGGTTAGGGACAGGCTACAGCGCGAACACCGGGGAGCTGTTTTTT; CDR3 protein: CASRWLGTGYSANTGELFF